The 27 T cell receptor beta chains below were found in one sample sequenced in a study of siplizumab effects on memory and regulatory T cells. The method was immunoSEQ multiplex PCR; TCRdb's version includes in-frame clones alone and lacks a portion of them. Of roughly 92,000 clones in the sample, about 93% were seen once. The sequenced material came from non-Treg CD4+ T cells sorted from blood. These receptors all come from a human donor in good health.

The gene calls are TRBV28 and TRBJ1-1; TRBD1 is a possible D gene (6 bases). The germline gives CDR1 MDHEN, CDR2 SYDVKM. Deletions cut 10 bases from V and 0 bases from J, with 18 bases between. The CDR3 spans 15 residues. CDR3 region: CATLGGDKLNTEAFF. Written as DNA, the CDR3 is TGTGCCACCCTCGGGGGCGACAAGTTGAACACTGAAGCTTTCTTT.

This clone was observed once. This chain uses TRBV5-1 with TRBJ1-4; D is unclear. The V gene's germline CDR1 is SGHRS and CDR2 YFSETQ. The CDR3 length is 16 residues. The V and J ends lost 5 bases and 0 bases respectively, with 14 bases between them. The CDR3 protein is CASSFSGAATNEKLFF. In DNA form, the CDR3 reads TGCGCCAGCAGTTTCTCCGGCGCGGCAACTAATGAAAAACTGTTTTTT.

The chain couples TRBV7-8 to TRBJ2-7, with no clear D. This CDR3 is built from 12 residues. The germline V gene has CDR1 SGHVS and CDR2 FQNEAQ. With 3 bases removed from V and 4 bases from J, the gap between germline ends came to 7 bases. The CDR3 DNA follows: TGTGCCAGCAGCTTCCGCGAGTACGAGCAGTACTTC. Amino acid sequence: CASSFREYEQYF.

V is TRBV29-1 and J is TRBJ2-1; D is uncertain. The CDR3 length is 13 residues. The V end was cut by 7 bases, the J end by 5 bases, with 15 bases between. Germline assignment: CDR1 SQVTM and CDR2 ANQGSEA. CDR3 nucleotide sequence: TGCAGCGAGCTTAAAAAGGCCCACAATGAGCAGTTCTTC. Its protein product is CSELKKAHNEQFF.

The V and J genes are TRBV7-6 and TRBJ1-6, with D perhaps matching TRBD1 (6 bases). The V and J ends lost 7 bases and 7 bases respectively, with 20 bases between them. CDR1 SGHVS and CDR2 FNYEAQ come from the germline V gene. The CDR3 extends over 16 amino acids. CDR3 sequence reads: CASKLGNQGTNSPLHF. The CDR3 region has the DNA TGTGCCAGCAAACTCGGTAACCAGGGGACGAATTCACCCCTCCACTTT.

The chain employs TRBV28 and TRBJ2-1; TRBD1 matches at 7 bases. Germline V gene lookup returns CDR1 MDHEN and CDR2 SYDVKM. V was pared by 10 bases and J by 6 bases, with 9 bases of the junction left unmatched. There are 13 residues in the CDR3. CDR3 coding DNA: TGTGCCACCATCAAGGGGGCCCTCAATGAGCAGTTCTTC. Protein: CATIKGALNEQFF.

The CDR3 is CASSPLPVSEQYF. As DNA, the CDR3 is TGTGCCAGCTCACCACTGCCGGTAAGCGAGCAGTACTTC. This chain connects TRBV18 to TRBJ2-7; unclear D gene. CDR1 is KGHSH and CDR2 is LQKENI in the germline V gene. Deletions cut 1 base from V and 6 bases from J, with 10 bases between. The CDR3 consists of 13 residues.

In this sample, this clone turned up once. V gene TRBV25-1 combines with J gene TRBJ1-3, with D unclear. There are 14 residues in the CDR3. Germline values: CDR1 MGHDK, CDR2 SYGVNS. With 5 bases removed from V and 0 bases from J, the gap between germline ends came to 8 bases. CDR3 in amino acids: CASSNGNSGNTIYF. CDR3 bases: TGTGCCAGCAGTAACGGGAACTCTGGAAACACCATATATTTT. The variable domain in full, completed from reference TRBV25-1 and TRBJ1-3, reads EADIYQTPRYLVIGTGKKITLECSQTMGHDKMYWYQQDPGMELHLIHYSYGVNSTEKGDLSSESTVSRIRTEHFPLTLESARPSHTSQYLCASSNGNSGNTIYFGEGSWLTVV.

The chain joins TRBV28 to TRBJ2-5; D not certain. From germline, CDR1 is MDHEN and CDR2 SYDVKM. Deletions cut 2 bases from V and 0 bases from J, with 10 bases between. This CDR3 region has 15 residues. The CDR3 sequence: CASSLGRQYQETQYF. For the CDR3, the DNA is TGTGCCAGCAGTTTAGGTCGGCAGTACCAAGAGACCCAGTACTTC. The full variable domain, completed using reference TRBV28 and TRBJ2-5, is DVKVTQSSRYLVKRTGEKVFLECVQDMDHENMFWYRQDPGLGLRLIYFSYDVKMKEKGDIPEGYSVSREKKERFSLILESASTNQTSMYLCASSLGRQYQETQYFGPGTRLLVL.

J is TRBJ1-1 and V is TRBV11-2; no definite D call. This CDR3 contains 14 residues. V shed 2 bases and J shed 5 bases, with 12 bases lying between them. Germline loops: CDR1 SGHAT, CDR2 FQNNGV. The CDR3 DNA follows: TGTGCCAGCAGCTTAACATCGACGATAACTGAAGCTTTCTTT. This sequence encodes CASSLTSTITEAFF.

V and J are TRBV28 and TRBJ1-3; unclear D gene. The CDR3 is made up of 16 amino acids. Germline-derived CDR1 and CDR2 are MDHEN and SYDVKM. The germline V and J ends were trimmed by 3 bases and 5 bases, with 17 bases remaining between them. CDR3 sequence reads: CASSLSGLMIRNTIYF. In DNA, the CDR3 is TGTGCCAGCAGTTTGTCAGGACTTATGATAAGAAACACCATATATTTT. Using reference TRBV28 and TRBJ1-3 for the parts outside the CDR3, the full variable domain is DVKVTQSSRYLVKRTGEKVFLECVQDMDHENMFWYRQDPGLGLRLIYFSYDVKMKEKGDIPEGYSVSREKKERFSLILESASTNQTSMYLCASSLSGLMIRNTIYFGEGSWLTVV.

This clone was seen just once. The chain has TRBV5-1 and TRBJ2-3; 8 bases line up with TRBD1. Per germline, CDR1 SGHRS and CDR2 YFSETQ. V lost 4 bases to trimming and J lost 8 bases; unmatched junction nucleotides: 18. The CDR3 has 17 residues. The CDR3 sequence: CASSPSVEQGGVRTQYF. Written as DNA, the CDR3 is TGCGCCAGCAGCCCATCCGTTGAACAGGGGGGTGTTCGTACGCAGTATTTT.

This chain links TRBV19 with TRBJ2-6; no reliable D call. CDR1 is LNHDA and CDR2 is SQIVND in the germline V gene (reference sequence). V was trimmed by 3 bases and J by 2 bases, leaving 14 bases between them. There are 17 residues in the CDR3. DNA for the CDR3: TGTGCCAGTAGTATTAGTAGCCGGGTAGCTGGGGCCAACGTCCTGACTTTC. Protein product: CASSISSRVAGANVLTF.

J is TRBJ1-1 and V is TRBV6-5; no clear D gene. V was pared by 10 bases and J by 7 bases, with 25 bases between. The CDR3 consists of 15 residues. Per the germline V gene, CDR1 is MNHEY and CDR2 is SVGAGI. In nucleotides, the CDR3 is TGTGCCATCAATACCGCACGGGTGTTGAGGAGTGAAGCTTTCTTT. Residues: CAINTARVLRSEAFF.

The chain recombines TRBV11-1 with TRBJ2-1, with 14 bases matching TRBD2. CDR3 size: 18 residues. The V gene's germline CDR1 is SGHAT and CDR2 FQDESV (reference sequence). Losses at the gene ends were 5 bases for V and 6 bases for J; bases not matched to a gene: 12. CDR3 region: CASSARPGLAGDGNEQFF. The CDR3 coding sequence is TGTGCCAGCAGCGCTCGACCGGGACTAGCGGGAGATGGCAATGAGCAGTTCTTC.

The chain joins TRBV6-1 to TRBJ2-3, with TRBD2 identical over 7 bases. With 11 bases clipped from V and 5 bases from J, the junction kept 16 bases outside the gene matches. CDR3 length: 15 residues. Looked up from germline, CDR1 is MNHNS and CDR2 is SASEGT. CDR3 sequence: CALRRAGVLEDTQYF. Here the CDR3 DNA reads TGTGCCCTACGCCGCGCGGGAGTGTTGGAAGATACGCAGTATTTT.

The genes are TRBV28 and TRBJ2-3; D is possibly TRBD2 (6 bases). The V end lost 7 bases, the J end lost 2 bases, and 16 bases lay between the germline ends. Germline CDR1 reads MDHEN; CDR2 reads SYDVKM. The length of the CDR3 is 15 residues. CDR3 sequence (DNA): TGTGCCAGCACTCTATCTGGGGGGATCACAGATACGCAGTATTTT. Translated, it gives CASTLSGGITDTQYF. The variable domain in full, completed from reference TRBV28 and TRBJ2-3, reads DVKVTQSSRYLVKRTGEKVFLECVQDMDHENMFWYRQDPGLGLRLIYFSYDVKMKEKGDIPEGYSVSREKKERFSLILESASTNQTSMYLCASTLSGGITDTQYFGPGTRLTVL.

CDR3 sequence (DNA): TGTGCCAGCAGTTCGGACAGGGTGATAGGGGGACTGTTTTTT. It codes for CASSSDRVIGGLFF. This chain links TRBV28 with TRBJ1-4; TRBD1 matches 8 bases. CDR1 is MDHEN, CDR2 SYDVKM, per germline. This CDR3 spans 14 amino acids. The V segment lost 4 bases and the J segment 13 bases; nucleotides outside the gene matches: 11. The full variable domain, its missing parts supplied by reference TRBV28 and TRBJ1-4, is DVKVTQSSRYLVKRTGEKVFLECVQDMDHENMFWYRQDPGLGLRLIYFSYDVKMKEKGDIPEGYSVSREKKERFSLILESASTNQTSMYLCASSSDRVIGGLFFGSGTQLSVL.

The chain carries TRBV19 and TRBJ2-2, with TRBD2 matching over 14 bases. The CDR3 consists of 17 residues. The V gene end was trimmed by 6 bases and the J gene end by 6 bases; junction bases not matched to a gene: 9. Germline CDR1 and CDR2: LNHDA and SQIVND (reference sequence). The CDR3 nucleotides are TGTGCCAGTAGAGGGACTAGCGGGAGTCCTACGGCCGGGGAGCTGTTTTTT. Translating it yields CASRGTSGSPTAGELFF.

The V and J genes are TRBV10-2 and TRBJ2-5, with 9 positions matching TRBD2. The V segment lost 6 bases and the J segment 0 bases; nucleotides outside the gene matches: 11. There are 17 residues in the CDR3. CDR1 is WSHSY and CDR2 is SAAADI in the germline V gene. Here the CDR3 reads CASREGPASGDQETQYF. The CDR3 DNA follows: TGCGCCAGCAGGGAGGGCCCCGCTAGCGGGGACCAAGAGACCCAGTACTTC.

V gene TRBV5-5 combines with J gene TRBJ2-1; TRBD2 matches at 14 bases. The CDR3 extends over 19 amino acids. Germline trimming cut 4 bases from V and 0 bases from J; bases unmatched to any gene: 9. Germline assignment: CDR1 SGHKS and CDR2 YYEKEE (reference sequence). This CDR3 is CASSETSGRAYPSYNEQFF. CDR3 DNA sequence: TGTGCCAGCAGCGAGACTAGCGGGAGGGCCTATCCCTCCTACAATGAGCAGTTCTTC. The full variable domain, in which reference TRBV5-5 and TRBJ2-1 provide the parts outside the CDR3, is DAGVTQSPTHLIKTRGQQVTLRCSPISGHKSVSWYQQVLGQGPQFIFQYYEKEERGRGNFPDRFSARQFPNYSSELNVNALLLGDSALYLCASSETSGRAYPSYNEQFFGPGTRLTVL.

The sample holds one count of this clone. J is TRBJ2-1 and V is TRBV6-6; D not certain. V was clipped by 6 bases and J by 4 bases, with 10 bases between them. Per germline, CDR1 MNHNY and CDR2 SVGAGI (reference sequence). CDR3 size: 13 residues. CDR3 sequence (DNA): TGTGCCAGCAGGTCCACTACTTACAATGAGCAGTTCTTC. It specifies CASRSTTYNEQFF.

CDR3 nucleotide sequence: TGTGCCAGCAGCCCAACGCTCTCGAGCTCCTACAATGAGCAGTTCTTC. Protein: CASSPTLSSSYNEQFF. The rearrangement links TRBV7-8 to TRBJ2-1; no reliable D call. V was shortened by 5 bases and J by 0 bases, with 14 bases between the two germline ends. This CDR3 has 16 residues. Germline CDR1 SGHVS, CDR2 FQNEAQ.

This clone came up once. V usage is TRBV28 and J usage is TRBJ2-2, with no clear D. With 1 base removed from V and 10 bases from J, the gap between germline ends came to 7 bases. This CDR3 is 12 amino acids long. The germline gives CDR1 MDHEN, CDR2 SYDVKM. The CDR3 spells CASSLLSTELFF. CDR3 DNA sequence: TGTGCCAGCAGTTTATTGAGTACGGAGCTGTTTTTT.

The V call is TRBV2, the J call TRBJ1-3, with 8 bases that match TRBD1. Germline CDR1 is SNHLY and CDR2 is FYNNEI. CDR3 length equals 15 residues. V shed 7 bases, J shed 4 bases, and the junction held 9 bases outside the gene matches. The CDR3 sequence: CASKITGTGGNTIYF. CDR3 nucleotide sequence: TGTGCCAGCAAGATTACAGGGACAGGCGGAAACACCATATATTTT.

Comment on this clone: The DNA is omitted, as the CDR3 cannot be located on it reliably, and the CDR3 follows TCRdb's listing. The CDR3 protein is CASSSSTRQETQYF. This rearrangement joins TRBV6-6 to TRBJ2-5; TRBD2 is the table's D call, not checked against the DNA. Per germline, CDR1 MNHNY and CDR2 SVGAGI (reference sequence). Including both end residues, the CDR3 is 14 amino acids long.

The V gene is TRBV7-8, the J gene TRBJ1-1; D possibly corresponds to TRBD1 (5 bases). The V and J ends lost 5 bases and 7 bases respectively, with 17 bases between them. CDR1 is SGHVS, CDR2 FQNEAQ, per germline. The CDR3 runs 14 residues. Here the CDR3 DNA reads TGTGCCAGCAGCCTCGCGGACGACGGGGGTGAAGCTTTCTTT. It specifies CASSLADDGGEAFF.